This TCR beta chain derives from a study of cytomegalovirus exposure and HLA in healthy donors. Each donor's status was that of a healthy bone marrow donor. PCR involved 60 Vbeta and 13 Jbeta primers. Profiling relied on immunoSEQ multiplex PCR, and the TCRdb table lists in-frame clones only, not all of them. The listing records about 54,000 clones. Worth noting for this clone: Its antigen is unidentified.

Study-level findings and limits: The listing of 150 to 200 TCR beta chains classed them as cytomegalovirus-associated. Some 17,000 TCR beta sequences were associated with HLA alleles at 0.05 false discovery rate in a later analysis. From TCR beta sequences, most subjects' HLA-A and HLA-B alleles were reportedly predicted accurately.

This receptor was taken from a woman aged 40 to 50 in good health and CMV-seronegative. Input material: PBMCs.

CDR3 in amino acids: CASSPQATEAFF. CDR3 coding DNA: TGTGCCAGCAGTCCCCAGGCCACTGAAGCTTTCTTT. The chain employs TRBV6-1 and TRBJ1-1; D not certain. Germline V gene sequence: CDR1 MNHNS, CDR2 SASEGT. The V and J ends lost 5 bases and 4 bases respectively, with 8 bases between them. There are 12 residues in the CDR3.